A single sample gave rise to the 27 T cell receptor beta chains below, sequenced in a study of cytomegalovirus exposure and HLA in healthy donors. PCR involved 60 Vbeta and 13 Jbeta primers. Only in-frame clones appear in the TCRdb table, and some are missing; sequencing was by immunoSEQ multiplex PCR. This sample has about 180,000 clones, with around 80% found just once. The sequenced sample consisted of PBMCs. Every receptor here comes from a girl between 10 and 17 years old in good health and CMV-seropositive.

The chain has TRBV29-1 and TRBJ2-1; 8 bases fit TRBD2. Germline trimming cut 6 bases from V and 1 base from J; bases unmatched to any gene: 11. This CDR3 has 16 residues. Germline CDR1 is SQVTM and CDR2 is ANQGSEA. CDR3 loop: CSVERHGTRSYNEQFF. As DNA, the CDR3 is TGCAGCGTGGAGAGGCACGGGACTAGATCCTACAATGAGCAGTTCTTC.

J is TRBJ1-4 and V is TRBV5-6, with 8 bases matching TRBD1. After removal of 4 bases from V and 8 bases from J, the junction contained 4 bases not matched to a gene. The CDR3 loop spans 13 amino acids. Germline V CDR1 and CDR2: SGHDT, YYEEEE. CDR3 in amino acids: CASSVRQGEKLFF. For the CDR3, the DNA is TGTGCCAGCAGCGTTCGACAGGGGGAAAAACTGTTTTTT.

V usage is TRBV13 and J usage is TRBJ2-2; D remains ambiguous. Germline assignment: CDR1 PRHDT and CDR2 FYEKMQ (reference sequence). Trimming cost V 5 bases and J 3 bases, with 4 bases left between them. The CDR3 runs 12 residues. CDR3 protein: CASSLHTGELFF. The CDR3 DNA is TGTGCCAGCAGCCTCCACACCGGGGAGCTGTTTTTT.

V and J are TRBV6-1 and TRBJ1-1; maybe TRBD1 (5 bases). The ends were cut back, 4 bases at V and 3 bases at J, with 9 bases in the middle. The CDR3 has 13 residues. Germline lookup yields CDR1 MNHNS and CDR2 SASEGT. Here the CDR3 DNA reads TGTGCCAGCAGTGGGGGACTGGACACTGAAGCTTTCTTT. It yields the protein CASSGGLDTEAFF.

The V call is TRBV4-1, the J call TRBJ2-3; perhaps TRBD1 as D (6 bases). V was clipped by 3 bases and J by 0 bases, with 13 bases between them. The CDR3 runs to 16 residues. CDR1 and CDR2 (germline): MGHRA, YSYEKL. CDR3 in DNA: TGCGCCAGCAGCCAGGAGACAGGATATAGCACAGATACGCAGTATTTT. It yields the protein CASSQETGYSTDTQYF.

This chain connects TRBV10-3 to TRBJ2-7, with 11 bases aligning to TRBD2. This CDR3 region has 18 residues. The germline gives CDR1 ENHRY, CDR2 SYGVKD. With 0 bases clipped from V and 4 bases from J, the junction kept 11 bases outside the gene matches. The CDR3 protein is CAISESAVSLAGGYEQYF. CDR3 DNA: TGTGCCATCAGTGAGTCTGCGGTCTCGCTAGCGGGAGGTTACGAGCAGTACTTC.

Of note for this clone: Additional DNA sequences in this sample encode the identical CDR3. The chain has TRBV7-2 and TRBJ2-1, with TRBD2 as a possible D gene (6 bases). CDR3 length: 15 amino acids. Germline V gene sequence: CDR1 SGHTA, CDR2 FQGNSA. The ends were cut back, 0 bases at V and 2 bases at J, with 8 bases in the middle. CDR3 nucleotide sequence: TGTGCCAGCAGCTTAGCGGGGGGACCCTACAATGAGCAGTTCTTC. Translating gives CASSLAGGPYNEQFF.

V and J are TRBV7-9 and TRBJ2-1, with 8 bases aligning to TRBD2. V was pared by 11 bases and J by 3 bases, with 9 bases of the junction left unmatched. The CDR3 totals 14 residues. The germline V gene encodes CDR1 SEHNR and CDR2 FQNEAQ (reference sequence). CDR3 protein: CAGSPGLGYNEQFF. The CDR3 DNA sequence: TGTGCCGGATCACCGGGACTAGGCTACAATGAGCAGTTCTTC. The full variable domain, in which reference TRBV7-9 and TRBJ2-1 provide the parts outside the CDR3, is DTGVSQNPRHKITKRGQNVTFRCDPISEHNRLYWYRQTLGQGPEFLTYFQNEAQLEKSRLLSDRFSAERPKGSFSTLEIQRTEQGDSAMYLCAGSPGLGYNEQFFGPGTRLTVL.

This sequence joins TRBV10-3 and TRBJ2-2, with 10 bases fitting TRBD2. The ends lost 4 bases at V and 0 bases at J; junction bases unmatched: 2. Germline lookup yields CDR1 ENHRY and CDR2 SYGVKD. The CDR3 totals 16 residues. In nucleotides, the CDR3 is TGTGCCATCAGTGCACTAGCGGGGTCGAACACCGGGGAGCTGTTTTTT. It specifies CAISALAGSNTGELFF.

This chain joins TRBV19 and TRBJ2-3; 13 bases match TRBD2. CDR3 length: 15 residues. Losses at the gene ends were 7 bases for V and 6 bases for J; bases not matched to a gene: 7. Germline V gene lookup returns CDR1 LNHDA and CDR2 SQIVND (reference sequence). CDR3 DNA: TGTGCCAGTAAGCGGGGACTAGCGGGAACGGATACGCAGTATTTT. It codes for CASKRGLAGTDTQYF. The variable domain in full, completed from reference TRBV19 and TRBJ2-3, reads DGGITQSPKYLFRKEGQNVTLSCEQNLNHDAMYWYRQDPGQGLRLIYYSQIVNDFQKGDIAEGYSVSREKKESFPLTVTSAQKNPTAFYLCASKRGLAGTDTQYFGPGTRLTVL.

V gene TRBV18 combines with J gene TRBJ2-1, with 12 nucleotides matching TRBD2. Trimming removed 4 bases from V and 6 bases from J; junction bases left unmatched: 7. Germline-derived CDR1 and CDR2 are KGHSH and LQKENI. The CDR3 is 16 residues long. In nucleotides, the CDR3 is TGTGCCAGCTCACGCCGGACTAGCGGGAAGGGCAATGAGCAGTTCTTC. Its protein product is CASSRRTSGKGNEQFF. The variable domain in full, with the rest retrieved from reference TRBV18 and TRBJ2-1, is NAGVMQNPRHLVRRRGQEARLRCSPMKGHSHVYWYRQLPEEGLKFMVYLQKENIIDESGMPKERFSAEFPKEGPSILRIQQVVRGDSAAYFCASSRRTSGKGNEQFFGPGTRLTVL.

The chain recombines TRBV28 with TRBJ2-1; 11 bases line up with TRBD2. Germline assignment: CDR1 MDHEN and CDR2 SYDVKM. V dropped 4 bases and J dropped 6; count of bases not matched to a gene: 14. CDR3 size: 18 residues. CDR3 nucleotide sequence: TGTGCCAGCAGTTCCCCGTTCAGTAGCGGGAGGGATCCCAATGAGCAGTTCTTC. Translated, it gives CASSSPFSSGRDPNEQFF.

This chain joins TRBV11-2 and TRBJ2-7; 7 positions match TRBD2. The CDR3 covers 15 residues. Losses at the gene ends were 2 bases for V and 0 bases for J; bases not matched to a gene: 4. The germline CDR1 and CDR2 sequences are SGHAT and FQNNGV. The DNA of the CDR3 is TGTGCCAGCAGCTTAAGTAGCGGGCCCTCCTACGAGCAGTACTTC. Encoded protein: CASSLSSGPSYEQYF.

The chain joins TRBV6-5 to TRBJ1-2; D gene ambiguous. Germline assignment: CDR1 MNHEY and CDR2 SVGAGI. Trimming pared 0 bases from V and 5 bases from J, leaving 13 bases between. The CDR3 has 15 amino acids. This chain's CDR3 is CASSYSGSVRYGYTF. In nucleotides, the CDR3 is TGTGCCAGCAGTTACTCTGGCAGCGTTCGGTATGGCTACACCTTC.

The chain is built from TRBV7-6 and TRBJ1-1, with D unclear. CDR3 length equals 17 residues. V was trimmed by 4 bases and J by 0 bases, leaving 18 bases between them. Germline CDR1 SGHVS, CDR2 FNYEAQ. The CDR3 DNA reads TGTGCCAGCAGCTCACGTGCGGGCCTAACAATGAACACTGAAGCTTTCTTT. Encoded protein: CASSSRAGLTMNTEAFF.

The chain is built from TRBV6-5 and TRBJ2-5; D may be TRBD1 (5 bases). The germline CDR1 and CDR2 sequences are MNHEY and SVGAGI. The CDR3 runs to 15 residues. Trimming pared 1 base from V and 2 bases from J, leaving 11 bases between. In DNA form, the CDR3 reads TGTGCCAGCAGTTACTTTGCGACAGAACAAGAGACCCAGTACTTC. This gives the protein CASSYFATEQETQYF.

This chain connects TRBV5-4 to TRBJ2-6; no clear D gene. The CDR3 totals 14 residues. Germline loops: CDR1 SGHNT, CDR2 YYREEE (reference sequence). V lost 4 bases to trimming and J lost 0 bases, with 5 bases between them. CDR3 nucleotide sequence: TGTGCCAGCAGCCTCCGCTCTGGGGCCAACGTCCTGACTTTC. It encodes CASSLRSGANVLTF.

This chain links TRBV5-1 with TRBJ2-1; TRBD2 might be the D (5 bases). This CDR3 is built from 15 residues. Between the trimmed V and J ends, which lost 3 bases and 0 bases, there was a span of 10 bases. CDR1 and CDR2 from the germline V gene are SGHRS and YFSETQ. CDR3 DNA sequence: TGCGCCAGCAGCTCGGAGGCTAGCTCCTACAATGAGCAGTTCTTC. It encodes CASSSEASSYNEQFF.

The rearrangement uses TRBV11-2 and TRBJ2-1; a possible D gene is TRBD1 (6 bases). CDR3 size: 16 residues. Germline lookup yields CDR1 SGHAT and CDR2 FQNNGV. Trimming cost V 6 bases and J 0 bases, with 15 bases left between them. In DNA form, the CDR3 reads TGTGCCAGCAGAGCCACACAGGGTCCCTCCTACAATGAGCAGTTCTTC. The encoded protein is CASRATQGPSYNEQFF.

The rearrangement uses TRBV4-1 and TRBJ2-7, with TRBD2 matching 8 bases. There are 16 residues in the CDR3. Trimming cost V 4 bases and J 3 bases; bases outside gene matches: 11. The germline V gene encodes CDR1 MGHRA and CDR2 YSYEKL. The CDR3 nucleotides read TGCGCCAGCAGCCCCTTCAGTGCGGGAGGCCTCTACGAGCAGTACTTC. It codes for CASSPFSAGGLYEQYF.

CDR3 nucleotide sequence: TGTGCCAGCAGTACCCCGGACAGGGCGCGACCCTTGAAGCAGTACTTC. This encodes CASSTPDRARPLKQYF. This chain uses TRBV27 with TRBJ2-7; 8 bases map to TRBD1. Germline-derived CDR1 and CDR2 are MNHEY and SMNVEV (reference sequence). V lost 5 bases to trimming and J lost 8 bases; unmatched junction nucleotides: 17. The CDR3 spans 16 residues.

V and J are TRBV7-2 and TRBJ2-1, with a weak D call TRBD2 (6 bases). The CDR3 runs 16 residues. V shed 4 bases and J shed 4 bases, with 17 bases lying between them. Germline CDR1 is SGHTA and CDR2 is FQGNSA. CDR3 DNA: TGTGCCAGCAGCTCGGACCGGGACTGGCAATACAATGAGCAGTTCTTC. Translating it yields CASSSDRDWQYNEQFF.

The V call is TRBV5-4, the J call TRBJ2-7; TRBD2 aligns across 11 bases. Trimming at V came to 4 bases and at J to 6 bases, leaving 6 bases not matched to a gene. The CDR3 loop spans 14 amino acids. Per germline, CDR1 SGHNT and CDR2 YYREEE (reference sequence). CDR3 protein: CASSKLAGAGEQYF. DNA of the CDR3: TGTGCCAGCAGCAAACTAGCGGGAGCAGGCGAGCAGTACTTC. The variable domain in full, with the rest retrieved from reference TRBV5-4 and TRBJ2-7, is ETGVTQSPTHLIKTRGQQVTLRCSSQSGHNTVSWYQQALGQGPQFIFQYYREEENGRGNFPPRFSGLQFPNYSSELNVNALELDDSALYLCASSKLAGAGEQYFGPGTRLTVT.

This chain connects TRBV15 to TRBJ1-1; the match to TRBD1 covers 7 bases. There are 14 residues in the CDR3. Trimming took 5 bases from V and 6 from J; bases not matched to a gene: 9. Germline V CDR1 and CDR2: LNHNV, YYDKDF (reference sequence). The CDR3 spells CATSGWDREAEAFF. Here the CDR3 DNA reads TGTGCCACCAGCGGATGGGACAGAGAAGCTGAAGCTTTCTTT.

The J gene is TRBJ1-2, the V gene TRBV7-9; D unresolved. CDR3 length equals 14 residues. From germline, CDR1 is SEHNR and CDR2 FQNEAQ (reference sequence). V dropped 1 base and J dropped 5 bases, with 11 bases sitting between them. CDR3 in DNA: TGTGCCAGCAGCTTAGAGGACGGGGAGTATGGCTACACCTTC. Protein product: CASSLEDGEYGYTF. Using reference TRBV7-9 and TRBJ1-2 for the parts outside the CDR3, the full variable domain is DTGVSQNPRHKITKRGQNVTFRCDPISEHNRLYWYRQTLGQGPEFLTYFQNEAQLEKSRLLSDRFSAERPKGSFSTLEIQRTEQGDSAMYLCASSLEDGEYGYTFGSGTRLTVV.

This clone was detected only a few times. This chain connects TRBV19 to TRBJ2-3, with D perhaps matching TRBD2 (5 bases). The length of the CDR3 is 15 residues. The germline V gene encodes CDR1 LNHDA and CDR2 SQIVND (reference sequence). Between the trimmed V and J ends, which lost 3 bases and 0 bases, there was a span of 10 bases. The CDR3 nucleotides are TGTGCCAGTAGTATTAAGCGGAGGAGCACAGATACGCAGTATTTT. Translation: CASSIKRRSTDTQYF.

In the case of this clone: Germline and junction disagree at one end, which may indicate a read error. The chain carries TRBV29-1 and TRBJ2-1, with 12 bases fitting TRBD2. Germline-derived CDR1 and CDR2 are SQVTM and ANQGSEA. The CDR3 loop spans 13 amino acids. CDR3 nucleotides: TGCAGCGCTAGCGGGAGGGGGTACACTGAGCAGTTCTTC. Translation: CSASGRGYTEQFF.